This T cell receptor (beta chain) was recovered during a study of shared clonotypes between healthy human individuals. General observations from the study: Donors were few, which limited the genetic and exposure-history diversity represented. Roughly 5% was the fraction of naive CD4 clonotypes found shared across a few donors. Relative to their counterparts shared across all four donors, non-shared clonotypes exhibited diminished generation probabilities.

In regard to this clone: Antigen specificity is unknown.

The split of CD4+ cells yielded CD45RA+ naive and CD45RA-negative memory subsets. Data came from immunoSEQ multiplex PCR; TCRdb stores just in-frame clones and leaves some out. Counted here are 2.3 million or so clones, 90% to 95% occurring once; the ten biggest clones make up 0.35% to 0.45%. The material sequenced was naive CD4+ T cells from PBMCs. Subset denoted: CD45RA+ positively selected. The TCR comes from a man in his late teens or twenties in good health. Some clones in this sample may be carry-over from other donors' samples.

CDR3 loop: CASSLGAHGPTGEKLFF. CDR3 in DNA: TGTGCCAGCAGCTTGGGGGCGCACGGACCAACGGGTGAAAAACTGTTTTTT. This chain links TRBV5-4 with TRBJ1-4, with D hard to call. V was shortened by 0 bases and J by 7 bases, with 19 bases between the two germline ends. The V gene's germline CDR1 is SGHNT and CDR2 YYREEE (reference sequence). The CDR3 loop spans 17 amino acids.